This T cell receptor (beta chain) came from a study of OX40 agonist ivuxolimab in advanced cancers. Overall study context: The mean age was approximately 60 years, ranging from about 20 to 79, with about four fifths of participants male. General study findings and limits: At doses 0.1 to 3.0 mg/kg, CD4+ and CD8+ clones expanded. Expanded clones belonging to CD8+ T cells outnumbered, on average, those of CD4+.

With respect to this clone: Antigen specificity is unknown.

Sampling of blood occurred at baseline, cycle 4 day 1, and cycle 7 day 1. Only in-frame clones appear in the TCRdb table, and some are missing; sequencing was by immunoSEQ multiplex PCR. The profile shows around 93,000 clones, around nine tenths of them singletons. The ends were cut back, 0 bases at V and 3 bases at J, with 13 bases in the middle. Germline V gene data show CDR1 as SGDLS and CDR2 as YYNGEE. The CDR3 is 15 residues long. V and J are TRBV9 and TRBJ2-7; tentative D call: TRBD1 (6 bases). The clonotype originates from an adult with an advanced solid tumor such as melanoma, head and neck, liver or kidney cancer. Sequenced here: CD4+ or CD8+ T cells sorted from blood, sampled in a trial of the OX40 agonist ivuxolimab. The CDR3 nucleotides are TGTGCCAGCAGCGTAGATCCGACAGGTAGCTACGAGCAGTACTTC. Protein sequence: CASSVDPTGSYEQYF.